This T cell receptor beta chain was recorded in a study of blood T cells in healthy people across ages. The amount of total RNA extracted per sample was at least 6 micrograms. For the second PCR, which ran for about 7 to 12 cycles, a sample-barcoded 5' primer and a J-beta primer mix were used. With 12 random nucleotides, a template-switch adaptor tagged each individual cDNA molecule. TCRdb itself ran the 5' RACE reads through MiXCR, one entry per CDR3 protein. The repertoire holds 600,000 to 900,000 distinct CDR3 sequences, with roughly 25% as singletons. To note about this clonotype: Its antigen is still unknown.

Study outcomes and limitations: Per million T cells, the diversity of TCR beta decreased roughly linearly as age advanced.

A further study also used this sample, focusing on T cells of mothers and their children. As that study records: Related mother and child pairs showed slightly greater overlap (not significant) than unrelated pairs did.

What was sequenced was blood. This TCR was recovered from a boy between 10 and 17 years old in good health.

CDR3 in DNA: TGTGCCAGCCCCCTCCGCGGGACAGGGGGGACCGGGGAGCTGTTTTTT. Translating it yields CASPLRGTGGTGELFF. The chain links TRBV28 to TRBJ2-2, with 11 bases identical to TRBD1. Trimming took 8 bases from V and 5 from J; bases not matched to a gene: 10. Germline CDR1 MDHEN, CDR2 SYDVKM. This CDR3 comprises 16 residues.